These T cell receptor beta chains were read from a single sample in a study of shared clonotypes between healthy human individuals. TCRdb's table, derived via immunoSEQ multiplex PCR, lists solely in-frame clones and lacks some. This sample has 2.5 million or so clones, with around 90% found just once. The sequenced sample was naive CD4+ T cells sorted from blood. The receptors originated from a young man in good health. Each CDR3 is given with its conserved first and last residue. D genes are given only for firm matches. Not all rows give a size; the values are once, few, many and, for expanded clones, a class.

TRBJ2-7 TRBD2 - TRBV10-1 CASRDGGGVHEQYF TGCGCCAGCAGGGATGGGGGAGGGGTCCACGAGCAGTACTTC
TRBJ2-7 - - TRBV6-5 CASSYSTGLVAEQYF TGTGCCAGCAGTTACAGCACCGGATTAGTGGCCGAGCAGTACTTC
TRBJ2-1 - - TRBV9 CASSVVRFSSYNEQFF TGTGCCAGCAGCGTAGTTCGATTTAGCTCCTACAATGAGCAGTTCTTC
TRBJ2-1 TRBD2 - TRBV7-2 CASRGTGTRTYNEQFF TGTGCCAGCAGGGGGACCGGGACTAGGACCTACAATGAGCAGTTCTTC
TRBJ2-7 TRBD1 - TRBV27 CASSSPGQLAYEQYF TGTGCCAGCAGTTCCCCGGGACAGCTCGCCTACGAGCAGTACTTC
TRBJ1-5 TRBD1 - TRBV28 CASRTDRGFNQPQHF TGTGCCAGCAGGACGGACAGGGGTTTCAATCAGCCCCAGCATTTT
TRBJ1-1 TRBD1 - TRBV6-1 CASSNRQGGTEAFF TGTGCCAGCAGTAACCGACAGGGAGGCACTGAAGCTTTCTTT
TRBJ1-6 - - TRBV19 CASSRWTPQSSYNSPLHF TGTGCCAGTAGCCGATGGACCCCGCAGAGCTCCTATAATTCACCCCTCCACTTT
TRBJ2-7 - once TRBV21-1 CASSGIVGLAESYEQYF TGTGCCAGCAGCGGGATCGTTGGACTAGCGGAATCCTACGAGCAGTACTTC
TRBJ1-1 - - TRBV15 CATSREGLEAFF TGTGCCACCAGCAGGGAGGGCCTCGAAGCTTTCTTT
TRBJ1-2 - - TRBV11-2 CASSLVQLNYGYTF TGTGCCAGCAGCTTAGTCCAGCTCAACTATGGCTACACCTTC
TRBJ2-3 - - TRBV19 CASNDYTDTQYF TGTGCCAGTAACGACTACACAGATACGCAGTATTTT
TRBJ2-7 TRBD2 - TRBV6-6 CASSYGGGTYEQYF TGTGCCAGCAGTTACGGGGGGGGGACCTACGAGCAGTACTTC
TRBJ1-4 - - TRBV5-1 CASSRLTPAEKLFF TGCGCCAGCAGCCGATTAACTCCGGCGGAAAAACTGTTTTTT